Below, one T cell receptor (beta chain) is given with its context. In its sample, this clonotype was seen many times. Its antigen is unknown. Per-base qualities were not stored, and no clone one base away is much larger. This entry comes from a study of T cells in Graves' hyperthyroidism and ophthalmopathy (dated by TCRdb to about 2019). Notes on the research overall: Peripheral blood was sampled at the time of initial diagnosis, prior to any treatment. TCR V-J signatures able to tell the groups apart were searched for in a discovery cohort of 90 to 100 patients, of whom under 45 had Graves' ophthalmopathy and roughly 58 had stable Graves' hyperthyroidism. Prospective prediction of ophthalmopathy was tested in an independent validation cohort of 18 hyperthyroidism patients and 15 to 17 patients who later progressed to ophthalmopathy. The 85 to 100 discovery patients were randomly split 7:3 into training and test sets. Thyroid tissue and blood T-cell repertoires from about six Graves' hyperthyroidism patients were also compared in the study. Following sampling, methimazole starting at 30 mg daily was given to hyperthyroidism patients, and high-dose intravenous methylprednisolone was given to ophthalmopathy patients. The paper describes TCR Vbeta CDR3 sequencing of about 140 peripheral blood samples, made up of 43 ophthalmopathy patients, 70 to 75 hyperthyroidism patients and roughly 17 progressor patients. Findings and caveats that apply to the study as a whole: Sample size was not statistically predetermined, and investigators were not blinded to group allocation. In validation, the model predicted progression to ophthalmopathy a median of around 6.5 months before onset, with about 70% sensitivity and roughly 77% specificity. Most expanded thyroid clonotypes (frequency above 0.001) were also detected in blood, a finding suggesting that blood repertoires may reflect thyroid immune responses. A 13 V-J signature model separated ophthalmopathy from stable hyperthyroidism, with roughly 88% sensitivity and roughly 84% specificity in cross-validation and 80%/75% in testing.

Ophthalmopathy patients had moderately to severely active disease, with a Clinical Activity Score of 3 or more, a NOSPECS grade of 4 or more, and a disease duration of less than 3 months. Any patient with an uncontrolled infection, another autoimmune disease, pregnancy or lactation was excluded. Diagnoses were based on clinical symptoms, serum thyroxine and TRAb, thyroid ultrasound and orbital computed tomography. PBMCs were isolated from approximately 10 ml of fresh peripheral blood by Ficoll-Paque density gradient centrifugation. Total RNA was extracted with Trizol reagent, and quality was checked on an Agilent 2100 Bioanalyzer. The TCR beta CDR3 regions were amplified from the RNA transcripts. A first-round RT-PCR of the TCR CDR3 used the HTBI primer set with the Qiagen OneStep RT-PCR kit. The libraries were constructed in a second round of multiplex PCR and then size-selected and purified. Libraries were sequenced paired-end with 100 bp reads on an Illumina HiSeq2000. The source study handled its data this way. Raw data were processed with SOAPnuke, discarding reads with adapters, uncalled bases, mean Phred below 15, or no exact constant-primer or identifier match. High-quality paired reads were merged using COPE v1.2.5, and each unique nucleotide sequence was defined as a clonotype. MiTCR v1.1 was used to align clonotypes to the IMGT TRBV, TRBD and TRBJ reference segments. Only V-J combinations with frequency above 0.0001, covering approximately 99% of repertoires, were analysed. The TCS score was defined as F50 (clonal expansion) divided by E x V (chaos), with BLOSUM62-based TCRdist calculated between CDR3 peptides within each V-J. Welch's t-statistics and random forest reduced fewer than 600 V-J features to roughly 13, which were used in a naive Bayes classifier (R e1071). TCRdb cleaned the public reads at Q25 with fastp, built clones with MiXCR and kept in-frame beta chains. Every entry covers one CDR3 protein and lists the most common genes and DNA from its rows. These V and J calls originate from TCRdb's pipeline instead of the authors' own analysis. In this sample the table shows roughly 240,000 distinct CDR3 sequences, roughly 15% of which occur a single time. 25% to 30% of the sample is in the top ten clones.

Sequences LGHNA (CDR1) and YSLEER (CDR2) are obtained from the germline V gene. The CDR3 runs 16 amino acids, cysteine and phenylalanine included. Just CDR3 DNA is preserved here, 48 bases in frame from base 1. Trimming costs V 4 bases and J 0 bases, and their ends lie 12 bases apart. Sequences were obtained from blood. The chain employs TRBV4-3 and TRBJ2-2; no confident D gene assignment can be made. This TCR was recovered from a woman younger than 35 with Graves' ophthalmopathy. CDR3 sequence: CASSRRTETNTGELFF. The nucleotide sequence reads as follows: TGCGCCAGCAGCCGTCGGACGGAGACGAACACCGGGGAGCTGTTTTTT.